This entry features one T cell receptor (beta chain) sequence. Its antigen is undetermined. This sample stems from a study of cytomegalovirus exposure and HLA in healthy donors. Broader study findings: Immune exposure was documented only through CMV serostatus. By HLA locus, TCR association rates varied in a later analysis, with DRB1 showing the most and HLA-C the fewest.

The ends were cut back, 0 bases at V and 5 bases at J, with 17 bases in the middle. Germline lookup yields CDR1 SGHRS and CDR2 YFSETQ. This CDR3 has 16 residues. PCR used 60 Vbeta primers and 13 Jbeta primers. Sequencing was performed with immunoSEQ multiplex PCR; in TCRdb, only in-frame clones are kept and a portion is missing. The table records around 98,000 clones, about 70% of them present only once. The TCR comes from a female donor in good health and CMV-seronegative. The chain employs TRBV5-1 and TRBJ1-2, with D possibly matching TRBD1 (6 bases). Sequencing was done on a sample of PBMCs. The CDR3 is CASSLGSGPQGYGYTF. CDR3 DNA: TGCGCCAGCAGCTTGGGTTCTGGGCCTCAGGGGTATGGCTACACCTTC.